Below, 24 T cell receptor beta chains from the same sample are listed, as sequenced in a study of shared clonotypes between healthy human individuals. Generated by immunoSEQ multiplex PCR, the TCRdb table keeps only in-frame clones and is missing some. The table has about 2.3 million clones, approximately 90% seen once. Sequenced: naive CD4+ T cells from PBMCs. Subset defined: CD45RA+ positively selected. All receptors come from a man younger than 35 in good health. Some clones in this sample may be carry-over from other donors' samples.

A few counts support this clone. J is TRBJ2-2 and V is TRBV19, with D perhaps matching TRBD1 or TRBD2 (5 bases each). The CDR3 has 16 amino acids. V was shortened by 6 bases and J by 3 bases, with 17 bases between the two germline ends. Germline V gene sequence: CDR1 LNHDA, CDR2 SQIVND (reference sequence). The CDR3: CASRSGSWGYTGELFF. The CDR3 region has the DNA TGTGCCAGTAGATCGGGGAGCTGGGGCTACACCGGGGAGCTGTTTTTT.

The genes are TRBV5-6 and TRBJ2-7; 7 nucleotides line up with TRBD2. From germline, CDR1 is SGHDT and CDR2 YYEEEE. CDR3 length: 14 residues. V lost 1 base, J lost 2 bases, and 3 bases stayed unmatched. The CDR3 region is CASSLSAGAYEQYF. In DNA, the CDR3 is TGTGCCAGCAGCTTGTCTGCGGGGGCCTACGAGCAGTACTTC. Variable domain in full (rest from reference TRBV5-6 and TRBJ2-7): DAGVTQSPTHLIKTRGQQVTLRCSPKSGHDTVSWYQQALGQGPQFIFQYYEEEERQRGNFPDRFSGHQFPNYSSELNVNALLLGDSALYLCASSLSAGAYEQYFGPGTRLTVT.

The genes are TRBV10-3 and TRBJ2-4; 7 bases fit TRBD2. Trimming at V came to 6 bases and at J to 1 base, leaving 0 bases not matched to a gene. Per the germline V gene, CDR1 is ENHRY and CDR2 is SYGVKD. The CDR3 is made up of 13 amino acids. CDR3 sequence (DNA): TGTGCCATCAGGGGAGGGGCCAAAAACATTCAGTACTTC. Protein product: CAIRGGAKNIQYF.

The CDR3 nucleotides are TGTGCCAGCAGTTACTCCACAAATGAGCAGTTCTTC. This sequence encodes CASSYSTNEQFF. J is TRBJ2-1 and V is TRBV6-5; D not certain. V dropped 0 bases and J dropped 7 bases, with 4 bases sitting between them. Germline assignment: CDR1 MNHEY and CDR2 SVGAGI. CDR3 length: 12 amino acids.

This chain joins TRBV19 and TRBJ1-1; possibly TRBD1 for D (5 bases). Looked up from germline, CDR1 is LNHDA and CDR2 is SQIVND (reference sequence). The CDR3 totals 13 residues. V lost 3 bases and J 8 bases, leaving 13 bases between the germline ends. The CDR3 DNA sequence: TGTGCCAGTAGTATGATTCTTGGGACGGAAGCTTTCTTT. Translating it yields CASSMILGTEAFF.

The count of this clone is one. This specimen includes other DNA sequences encoding the same CDR3. The J gene is TRBJ2-7, the V gene TRBV20-1, with TRBD2 as a possible D gene (6 bases). Germline-derived CDR1 and CDR2 are DFQATT and SNEGSKA (reference sequence). V lost 3 bases to trimming and J lost 6 bases, with 9 bases between them. This CDR3 comprises 11 residues. The CDR3: CSASRRGEQYF. The CDR3 DNA reads TGCAGTGCTAGTAGGCGGGGCGAGCAGTACTTC.

The CDR3 loop is CASSLGLTEEQFF. Here the CDR3 DNA reads TGCGCCAGCAGCTTGGGACTTACGGAGGAGCAGTTCTTC. The V call is TRBV5-1, the J call TRBJ2-1; D not resolved. The CDR3 consists of 13 residues. Germline V gene data show CDR1 as SGHRS and CDR2 as YFSETQ. V was shortened by 0 bases and J by 10 bases, with 11 bases between the two germline ends.

The chain combines TRBV28 with TRBJ1-1, with D possibly matching TRBD1 (5 bases). This CDR3 spans 11 amino acids. Trimming left V 5 bases short and J 5 bases short, with 6 bases between. Germline CDR1 and CDR2: MDHEN and SYDVKM. The CDR3 DNA reads as TGTGCCAGCAGTCGGACAACTGAAGCTTTCTTT. Encoded protein: CASSRTTEAFF.

This chain links TRBV18 with TRBJ2-2; no reliable D call. The CDR3 has 18 residues. Looked up from germline, CDR1 is KGHSH and CDR2 is LQKENI. V lost 3 bases and J lost 1, with 18 bases in between. The CDR3 spells CASSPLVVAALNTGELFF. DNA of the CDR3: TGTGCCAGCTCACCTCTCGTGGTGGCGGCTCTGAACACCGGGGAGCTGTTTTTT.

The chain has TRBV30 and TRBJ1-5; the match to TRBD1 covers 7 bases. This CDR3 contains 15 residues. Germline CDR1 is GTSNPN and CDR2 is SVGIG (reference sequence). J gave up 4 bases and V 2 bases, and 8 bases lay outside the gene matches. The CDR3 region has the DNA TGTGCCTGGAGTCCCTCCGGGACAGCGAATCAGCCCCAGCATTTT. Protein product: CAWSPSGTANQPQHF.

The chain uses TRBV7-2 and TRBJ1-2; the D gene is possibly TRBD1 (5 bases). V dropped 0 bases and J dropped 6 bases, with 14 bases sitting between them. Germline CDR1 reads SGHTA; CDR2 reads FQGNSA. This CDR3 is 15 amino acids long. CDR3 sequence: CASSLAWGSGDGYTF. DNA for the CDR3: TGTGCCAGCAGCTTAGCTTGGGGCTCGGGAGATGGCTACACCTTC.

This chain uses TRBV5-4 with TRBJ2-2; D might be TRBD2 (6 bases). The CDR3 sequence is 17 residues long. With 4 bases removed from V and 1 base from J, the gap between germline ends came to 17 bases. The germline V gene encodes CDR1 SGHNT and CDR2 YYREEE (reference sequence). Here the CDR3 reads CASSGGWAKGNTGELFF. CDR3 nucleotides: TGTGCCAGCAGCGGGGGGTGGGCTAAGGGGAACACCGGGGAGCTGTTTTTT.

With regard to this clone: The same CDR3 is also encoded by other DNA sequences in this sample. This chain uses TRBV10-1 with TRBJ1-5; D unclear. The CDR3 sequence is 13 residues long. Germline V gene sequence: CDR1 WNHNN, CDR2 SYGVQD (reference sequence). V gave up 2 bases and J gave up 1 base, with 3 bases separating them. CDR3 bases: TGCGCCAGCAGTGAGGTAAGCAATCAGCCCCAGCATTTT. This sequence encodes CASSEVSNQPQHF.

This clone came up once. The chain has TRBV7-3 and TRBJ1-2; D remains ambiguous. Trimming took 3 bases from V and 3 from J, leaving 17 bases between them. The length of the CDR3 is 16 residues. Germline V lookup: CDR1 SGHTA, CDR2 FQGTGA. The CDR3: CASSLSLAIADYGYTF. Written as DNA, the CDR3 is TGTGCCAGCAGCTTGTCTTTGGCCATCGCAGACTATGGCTACACCTTC. Complete variable domain (other parts from reference TRBV7-3 and TRBJ1-2): GAGVSQTPSNKVTEKGKYVELRCDPISGHTALYWYRQSLGQGPEFLIYFQGTGAADDSGLPNDRFFAVRPEGSVSTLKIQRTERGDSAVYLCASSLSLAIADYGYTFGSGTRLTVV.

The rearrangement joins TRBV6-1 to TRBJ1-5; D might be TRBD1 (6 bases). This CDR3 comprises 16 residues. Looked up from germline, CDR1 is MNHNS and CDR2 is SASEGT. Between the trimmed V and J ends, which lost 2 bases and 3 bases, there was a span of 14 bases. The CDR3 nucleotides are TGTGCCAGCAGTGAACTCAGACAGGCATTCAATCAGCCCCAGCATTTT. Translated: CASSELRQAFNQPQHF.

V is TRBV28 and J is TRBJ2-1; tentatively, D is TRBD1 (6 bases). V shed 5 bases and J shed 1 base, with 15 bases lying between them. Germline V lookup: CDR1 MDHEN, CDR2 SYDVKM. This CDR3 spans 16 amino acids. This CDR3 is CASSVLQGLSYNEQFF. CDR3 coding DNA: TGTGCCAGCAGTGTCCTCCAGGGGCTGTCCTACAATGAGCAGTTCTTC.

The chain combines TRBV11-2 with TRBJ2-1; 13 bases map to TRBD2. CDR1 SGHAT and CDR2 FQNNGV come from the germline V gene. The CDR3 has 18 amino acids. Losses at the gene ends were 0 bases for V and 8 bases for J; bases not matched to a gene: 10. CDR3 nucleotide sequence: TGTGCCAGCAGCTTAGACGCCGGGACTAGCGGGATTAGACATGAGCAGTTCTTC. It yields the protein CASSLDAGTSGIRHEQFF. Full variable domain (remainder filled in from reference TRBV11-2 and TRBJ2-1): EAGVAQSPRYKIIEKRQSVAFWCNPISGHATLYWYQQILGQGPKLLIQFQNNGVVDDSQLPKDRFSAERLKGVDSTLKIQPAKLEDSAVYLCASSLDAGTSGIRHEQFFGPGTRLTVL.

The chain employs TRBV7-3 and TRBJ2-1; 9 bases are a match to TRBD2. Germline CDR1 reads SGHTA; CDR2 reads FQGTGA. The CDR3 covers 14 residues. J was trimmed by 6 bases and V by 2 bases; bases with no gene match: 2. CDR3 coding DNA: TGTGCCAGCAGCTTAGCGGGAGGGGGCAATGAGCAGTTCTTC. It codes for CASSLAGGGNEQFF. Full variable domain (remainder filled in from reference TRBV7-3 and TRBJ2-1): GAGVSQTPSNKVTEKGKYVELRCDPISGHTALYWYRQSLGQGPEFLIYFQGTGAADDSGLPNDRFFAVRPEGSVSTLKIQRTERGDSAVYLCASSLAGGGNEQFFGPGTRLTVL.

The chain combines TRBV27 with TRBJ2-1; D is ambiguous. Trimming shortened V by 5 bases and J by 4 bases, and 15 bases separated the two germline ends. The CDR3 length is 15 residues. Looked up from germline, CDR1 is MNHEY and CDR2 is SMNVEV (reference sequence). The CDR3 coding sequence is TGTGCCAGCAGTCCCCTGTCGGGTTCTTACAATGAGCAGTTCTTC. This codes for CASSPLSGSYNEQFF.

The chain joins TRBV28 to TRBJ1-1; D gene uncertain. V was shortened by 3 bases and J by 1 base, with 12 bases between the two germline ends. Germline V gene data show CDR1 as MDHEN and CDR2 as SYDVKM. The CDR3 runs to 15 residues. CDR3 residues: CASSLDLGWNTEAFF. The CDR3 DNA sequence: TGTGCCAGCAGTTTGGATCTGGGGTGGAACACTGAAGCTTTCTTT.

Details on this clone: The sample contains more than one DNA sequence encoding this CDR3. The chain employs TRBV10-3 and TRBJ2-7; tentatively, D is TRBD1 (6 bases). CDR1 ENHRY and CDR2 SYGVKD come from the germline V gene. This CDR3 comprises 15 residues. The ends were cut back, 0 bases at V and 0 bases at J, with 9 bases in the middle. CDR3 region: CAISESTGLSYEQYF. For the CDR3, the DNA is TGTGCCATCAGTGAGTCCACAGGGCTCTCCTACGAGCAGTACTTC.

This clone was observed a handful of times. The CDR3 is CATPQNFEGDEKLFF. CDR3 nucleotide sequence: TGTGCCACCCCCCAAAATTTCGAGGGTGATGAAAAACTGTTTTTT. The rearrangement joins TRBV7-7 to TRBJ1-4; no definite D call. This CDR3 is 15 amino acids long. Germline V gene data show CDR1 as SSHAT and CDR2 as FNYEAQ (reference sequence). Trimming shortened V by 10 bases and J by 6 bases, and 21 bases separated the two germline ends.

The chain carries TRBV10-3 and TRBJ2-7, with 15 bases aligning to TRBD2. Trimming cost V 6 bases and J 2 bases; bases outside gene matches: 17. From germline, CDR1 is ENHRY and CDR2 SYGVKD. CDR3 length: 20 residues. CDR3 amino acids: CAIRRNPGTSGRPQTYEQYF. The CDR3 DNA is TGTGCCATCAGGAGAAATCCCGGGACTAGCGGGAGGCCCCAGACCTACGAGCAGTACTTC.

As for this clone: Other DNA sequences from this sample encode an identical CDR3 as well. V is TRBV5-1 and J is TRBJ2-2, with TRBD2 matching over 10 bases. The germline CDR1 and CDR2 sequences are SGHRS and YFSETQ. V gave up 4 bases and J gave up 0 bases; unmatched junction bases: 6. The CDR3 is 17 residues long. CDR3 DNA: TGCGCCAGCAGCCTGGGAACTAGCGGGGCGAACACCGGGGAGCTGTTTTTT. Translation: CASSLGTSGANTGELFF.